This T cell receptor (beta chain) was recovered during a study of blood T cell repertoires in COVID-19. On the study more broadly: Nucleic acid was either cDNA or gDNA, and it came from T cells, B-cell-depleted T cells, or PBMCs.

Germline values: CDR1 MRHNA, CDR2 SNTAGT. The length of the CDR3 is 18 residues. Deletions cut 9 bases from V and 7 bases from J, with 28 bases between. Only in-frame clones appear in the TCRdb table, and some are missing; sequencing was by immunoSEQ multiplex PCR. The repertoire holds fewer than 250,000 clones, with about 92% as singletons. This sequence was found in a man in his thirties or forties with acute or convalescent COVID-19. The sample comprised peripheral blood. The chain links TRBV6-4 to TRBJ1-6; weak D call: TRBD1 (6 bases). CDR3 region: CASPMGRDTAQLNSPLHF. CDR3 DNA sequence: TGTGCCAGTCCTATGGGCCGGGACACCGCACAATTAAATTCACCCCTCCACTTT.